These 18 T cell receptor beta chains were sequenced from one sample in a study of blood T cell repertoires in COVID-19. Only in-frame clones appear in the TCRdb table, and some are missing; sequencing was by immunoSEQ multiplex PCR. Among roughly 190,000 clones listed, around 90% were seen once. Material for sequencing was peripheral blood. These TCRs come from a man between 60 and 70 years old with active or convalescent COVID-19.

The chain recombines TRBV18 with TRBJ1-6; D call uncertain. Germline CDR1 reads KGHSH; CDR2 reads LQKENI. CDR3 length: 13 residues. Trimming pared 5 bases from V and 6 bases from J, leaving 8 bases between. The CDR3: CASSDSINSPLHF. CDR3 nucleotide sequence: TGTGCCAGCTCAGACTCTATTAATTCACCCCTCCACTTT.

V and J are TRBV7-8 and TRBJ2-5, with 13 bases that match TRBD2. This CDR3 has 17 residues. Germline V lookup: CDR1 SGHVS, CDR2 FQNEAQ. The ends lost 4 bases at V and 2 bases at J; junction bases unmatched: 7. CDR3 DNA sequence: TGTGCCAGCAGCTCGGGACTAGCGGGGATACGACAAGAGACCCAGTACTTC. Its protein is CASSSGLAGIRQETQYF.

This sequence joins TRBV6-1 and TRBJ2-7; 12 bases are shared with TRBD1. The CDR3 runs 16 residues. CDR1 and CDR2 from the germline V gene are MNHNS and SASEGT. The junction had 5 bases not matched to a gene; V was cut back by 4 bases and J by 1 base. Here the CDR3 reads CASSGRGQGASYEQYF. The CDR3 region has the DNA TGTGCCAGCAGTGGGAGGGGACAGGGGGCTTCCTACGAGCAGTACTTC.

The chain is built from TRBV5-1 and TRBJ1-4; no reliable D call. Germline CDR1 reads SGHRS; CDR2 reads YFSETQ. The CDR3 is 14 residues long. V lost 0 bases and J lost 0, with 3 bases in between. CDR3 nucleotides: TGCGCCAGCAGCTTGGGAGCAACTAATGAAAAACTGTTTTTT. Translation: CASSLGATNEKLFF.

J is TRBJ1-6 and V is TRBV19, with 9 bases identical to TRBD1. Trimming took 1 base from V and 5 from J; bases not matched to a gene: 0. Germline CDR1 LNHDA, CDR2 SQIVND (reference sequence). The CDR3 extends over 15 amino acids. The CDR3 DNA reads TGTGCCAGTAGTATAGGGGACAGGGATAATTCACCCCTCCACTTT. Protein sequence: CASSIGDRDNSPLHF.

V gene TRBV5-5 combines with J gene TRBJ1-2, with a possible D match to TRBD1 (5 bases). From germline, CDR1 is SGHKS and CDR2 YYEKEE (reference sequence). Trimming shortened V by 3 bases and J by 5 bases, and 20 bases separated the two germline ends. This CDR3 region has 16 residues. This chain's CDR3 is CASSSGAGTGKYGYTF. The CDR3 DNA sequence: TGTGCCAGCAGCTCGGGAGCCGGGACGGGGAAGTATGGCTACACCTTC.

J is TRBJ1-5 and V is TRBV27; 7 nucleotides agree with TRBD1. V lost 6 bases and J lost 6; bases outside the gene matches: 23. Germline V gene sequence: CDR1 MNHEY, CDR2 SMNVEV (reference sequence). The CDR3 totals 19 residues. The CDR3 DNA is TGTGCCAGCAGCCTTTTGGCCCCACAGACAGGGATGGGGGGTCAGCCCCAGCATTTT. Amino acid sequence: CASSLLAPQTGMGGQPQHF.

This clone has a single count. The gene calls are TRBV5-6 and TRBJ2-1; 14 bases are shared with TRBD2. Germline V gives CDR1 SGHDT, CDR2 YYEEEE. The CDR3 has 16 amino acids. The junction had 2 bases not matched to a gene; V was cut back by 2 bases and J by 4 bases. The CDR3 region is CASSFRTSGGYNEQFF. CDR3 bases: TGTGCCAGCAGCTTCCGGACTAGCGGGGGGTACAATGAGCAGTTCTTC.

The chain combines TRBV4-1 with TRBJ1-1; D remains ambiguous. Germline values: CDR1 MGHRA, CDR2 YSYEKL. The ends were cut back, 1 base at V and 2 bases at J, with 14 bases in the middle. This CDR3 spans 16 amino acids. The chain's CDR3 is CASSQGGPNYNTEAFF. CDR3 DNA: TGCGCCAGCAGCCAAGGAGGGCCTAACTACAACACTGAAGCTTTCTTT.

This clone was picked up one time. Other nucleotide sequences from this sample produce the same CDR3. V usage is TRBV19 and J usage is TRBJ2-2; 8 nucleotides line up with TRBD2. CDR3 length: 15 amino acids. Per germline, CDR1 LNHDA and CDR2 SQIVND (reference sequence). V dropped 3 bases and J dropped 4; count of bases not matched to a gene: 4. For the CDR3, the DNA is TGTGCCAGTAGTATTGGCCTAGCGGGCACCGGGGAGCTGTTTTTT. Protein: CASSIGLAGTGELFF.

The rearrangement joins TRBV3-1 (or the pseudogene TRBV3-2) to TRBJ2-5; 7 nucleotides align to TRBD2. Germline trimming cut 7 bases from V and 4 bases from J; bases unmatched to any gene: 9. Germline values: CDR1 LGHDT, CDR2 YNNKEL (reference sequence). The CDR3 spans 14 residues. CDR3 loop: CASTHSPGGETQYF. DNA of the CDR3: TGTGCCAGCACCCATTCCCCGGGAGGAGAGACCCAGTACTTC.

CDR3 sequence reads: CASSSPTRGTIYEQYF. The CDR3, as DNA: TGTGCCAGCAGTTCCCCAACCAGGGGCACCATCTACGAGCAGTACTTC. V is TRBV6-5 and J is TRBJ2-7, with a weak D call TRBD1 (6 bases). CDR1 is MNHEY and CDR2 is SVGAGI in the germline V gene. Deletions cut 4 bases from V and 3 bases from J, with 19 bases between. The CDR3 covers 16 residues.

This chain links TRBV24-1 with TRBJ2-2; 10 nucleotides line up with TRBD1. V lost 4 bases and J lost 3; bases outside the gene matches: 1. This CDR3 has 15 amino acids. Germline V gene lookup returns CDR1 KGHDR and CDR2 SFDVKD. This CDR3 is CATSEGTGDTGELFF. The CDR3 nucleotides read TGTGCCACCAGTGAAGGGACAGGGGACACCGGGGAGCTGTTTTTT.

This chain links TRBV19 with TRBJ1-1; 7 bases match TRBD1. CDR1 is LNHDA and CDR2 is SQIVND in the germline V gene (reference sequence). The CDR3 covers 17 residues. J gave up 7 bases and V 4 bases, and 18 bases lay outside the gene matches. CDR3 region: CASSKGRQGVPGGEAFF. The CDR3 DNA is TGTGCCAGTAGTAAGGGTAGACAGGGTGTTCCCGGTGGTGAAGCTTTCTTT.

This rearrangement joins TRBV6-5 to TRBJ2-1, with 12 bases lining up with TRBD2. V lost 2 bases, J lost 9 bases, and 5 bases stayed unmatched. Per the germline V gene, CDR1 is MNHEY and CDR2 is SVGAGI. CDR3 length: 15 residues. The CDR3 sequence is CASSYPSGGDGEQFF. CDR3 sequence (DNA): TGTGCCAGCAGTTACCCTAGCGGGGGGGATGGTGAGCAGTTCTTC.

CDR3 nucleotides: TGTGCCAGCAGCTCGACTTCCGGGACAAAGAGCGCCATATATTTT. Translated, it gives CASSSTSGTKSAIYF. The chain couples TRBV11-2 to TRBJ1-3; tentative D call: TRBD1 (6 bases). V dropped 4 bases and J dropped 11 bases, with 21 bases sitting between them. The CDR3 is 15 residues long. Germline assignment: CDR1 SGHAT and CDR2 FQNNGV.

The CDR3 bases are TGTGCCAGCAGTGAAAACGGGTTGACTGAAGCTTTCTTT. It yields the protein CASSENGLTEAFF. The chain combines TRBV6-1 with TRBJ1-1; D is unclear. This CDR3 region has 13 residues. Germline lookup yields CDR1 MNHNS and CDR2 SASEGT. V lost 2 bases and J lost 5, with 9 bases in between.

The chain uses TRBV6-5 and TRBJ2-1, with 10 bases lining up with TRBD2. The J segment lost 8 bases and the V segment lost 4 bases, leaving 11 bases of the junction unmatched. Germline V gene sequence: CDR1 MNHEY, CDR2 SVGAGI. The CDR3 length is 16 residues. The CDR3 nucleotides read TGTGCCAGCAGTTCCCTCGCTAGCGGGGGCCTCCATGAGCAGTTCTTC. It specifies CASSSLASGGLHEQFF.